This T cell receptor (beta chain) was obtained from a study of T-cell reconstitution after alpha-beta-depleted transplantation in children. This clonotype was observed many times. Its antigen is unknown. Study outcomes and limitations: By one year post-transplant, T-cell counts and diversity largely arose from T cells that were newly produced. Several hundred rapidly expanded clones from non-depleted graft cells reportedly supplied alpha-beta T cells about two months post-transplant. Surviving recipient T cells and thymic progenitors produced the high day-60 TCRbeta diversity seen in some patients.

It was with unique molecular identifiers that the TCRbeta library was prepared. TCRdb reprocessed the PCR reads with MiXCR, giving one entry per CDR3 protein. The sample lists some 180,000 distinct CDR3 sequences; about 7% were seen once. Per germline, CDR1 DFQATT and CDR2 SNEGSKA (reference sequence). The V end was cut by 1 base, the J end by 4 bases, with 13 bases between. This CDR3 contains 14 residues. This TCR was sampled from a boy between 2 and 10 years old with acute lymphoblastic leukemia, due to receive a stem cell transplant. The source was PBMCs, collected before TCRalphabeta/CD19-depleted stem cell transplant. The V call is TRBV20-1, the J call TRBJ2-5, with D perhaps TRBD2 (5 bases). CDR3 coding DNA: TGCAGTGCTAGAGTTCCCGGAGGTCGAGAGACCCAGTACTTC. Its protein is CSARVPGGRETQYF.